Listed here is a single T cell receptor beta chain. This sample stems from a study of blood T cell repertoires in COVID-19. Background on the study: Some COVID-19 samples were acute and others convalescent; all came from the United States, Italy and Spain. Sample material is recorded as cDNA or gDNA derived from T cells, B-cell-depleted T cells, or PBMCs.

In the original workflow: How many nucleated cells were present was estimated from reference gene primer amplification. Profiling relied on immunoSEQ multiplex PCR, and the TCRdb table lists in-frame clones only, not all of them. V and J calls and clone size are given by that table; D and trimming were obtained from the DNA. This table has a few hundred thousand clones, roughly 83% appearing once. This clonotype originated in a woman aged 50 to 60 with acute or convalescent COVID-19. The sample consisted of peripheral blood.

The CDR3: CASSSRRDEQFF. The CDR3 DNA is TGTGCCAGCAGTTCACGTAGAGATGAGCAGTTCTTC. The rearrangement links TRBV28 to TRBJ2-1; D remains ambiguous. V dropped 4 bases and J dropped 8 bases, with 9 bases sitting between them. The germline V gene encodes CDR1 MDHEN and CDR2 SYDVKM. The CDR3 totals 12 residues.